This TCR beta chain was recorded in a study of blood T cell repertoires in COVID-19 (dated by TCRdb to the early 2020s). Some background on the complete study: Samples from collaborators originated in the United States, Italy and Spain and spanned both the acute and convalescent phases of COVID-19. The material from the prospective study consisted of cDNA or gDNA derived from T cells, B-cell-depleted T cells, or PBMCs. Subjects who had been exposed to COVID-19, were actively infected with it, or had recovered from it provided the deeply sampled blood TCRbeta repertoires that made up the dataset. The repertoires were released in a freely available public database meant as a resource for research on the immune response to SARS-CoV-2. Samples were obtained from the ongoing ImmuneRACE study (first 160 participants) and from over 1,000 subjects provided by 6 global collaborators. A de-identified subject ID, COVID-19 status, age in years and sex were almost always included in the sample metadata. HLA class I and class II types, where available, came from metadata supplied by the sample provider rather than from assay-based typing.

Study-level results and caveats: The amount of clinical and demographic metadata varied by source and participant and was provided uncurated.

TCRbeta CDR3 regions were amplified from genomic DNA using the immunoSEQ Assay, a bias-controlled multiplex PCR. In the authors' own workflow: Nucleated cell counts per sample were estimated from amplification of reference gene primers within the assay. Sequence reads were collapsed and filtered to measure the absolute abundance of every unique TCRbeta CDR3 rearrangement. For each sample, productive Simpson clonality was calculated as the square root of Simpson's diversity index across productive rearrangements. In its TCRdb copy, this immuneACCESS table keeps in-frame sequences only and misses some clones. Where compared with another copy, unresolved V genes explain less than half of these, and the others have no known cause. D and trimming were read from the DNA, whereas the V and J calls and clone size are those reported in that table. The sample profile shows about 220,000 clones; around 84% of them were found once. Approximately 5.1% of the sample goes to the ten largest clones.

From its cysteine to its phenylalanine, the CDR3 spans 18 amino acids. The kept DNA is CDR3 alone, 54 bases in frame from the first base. CDR1 MNHNS and CDR2 SASEGT were looked up in the germline V gene. The V end gives up 4 bases and the J end 5 bases, leaving 11 bases in the junction not matched to a gene. Notes on this clone: No antigen is known for it. No base qualities exist here, and no much larger clone lies one base off it.

Another Seattle source contributed samples from volunteer blood donors who had recovered from COVID-19. Collaborating institutions collected whole blood in K2EDTA tubes following their own protocols. Collaborator samples were shipped for TCRbeta analysis as frozen whole blood, isolated PBMCs, or DNA extracted from either sample type. The clonotype comes from an older woman who had recovered from COVID-19. The receptor chain draws on TRBV6-1 and TRBJ2-5; TRBD2 agrees with 15 junctional bases. Source material: peripheral blood. The CDR3: CASSGGLAGGPRYETQYF. Here is the DNA: TGTGCCAGCAGTGGAGGACTAGCGGGGGGGCCCCGTTACGAGACCCAGTACTTC.